This passage covers 21 T cell receptor beta chains from one sample sequenced in a study of kidney transplant recipient with SARS-CoV-2 infection. TCRdb itself ran the reads through MiXCR, one entry per CDR3 protein. The table includes fewer than 250,000 distinct CDR3 sequences, 25% to 35% detected once. The specimen was a blood sample, collected at baseline and between days 110 and 120 from a kidney transplant recipient. All receptors come from a young adult male patient who had COVID-19 and was a kidney transplant recipient. The graft donor may have given rise to some T cells.

About this clonotype itself: A much more abundant neighbour one base away suggests this may be a read error. The CDR3 sequence is CASSPGPGVPGSYGYTF. Here the CDR3 DNA reads TGTGCCAGCAGCCCCGGACCGGGGGTCCCTGGGAGCTATGGCTACACCTTC. The chain recombines TRBV9 with TRBJ1-2, with a tentative D call TRBD1 (5 bases). This CDR3 is 17 amino acids long. V lost 4 bases, J lost 4 bases, and 23 bases lay in between. CDR1 is SGDLS and CDR2 is YYNGEE in the germline V gene.

This clonotype was observed many times. V gene TRBV11-3 combines with J gene TRBJ2-1, with D possibly being TRBD1 or TRBD2 (6 bases each). Trimming took off 1 base at V and 9 bases at J, with 19 bases between the two ends. Germline CDR1 and CDR2: SGHNT and YENEEA. CDR3 length: 16 residues. The CDR3, as DNA: TGTGCCAGCAGCTTAGGAGCTATCCCAGGAGGGGGTGAGCAGTTCTTC. It specifies CASSLGAIPGGGEQFF.

This clonotype was picked up many times. This chain links TRBV10-2 with TRBJ2-5; 9 nucleotides line up with TRBD1. The J call is in doubt because the DNA end fits TRBJ2-7 better. This CDR3 has 14 amino acids. Germline CDR1 reads WSHSY; CDR2 reads SAAADI. CDR3 bases: TGCGCCAGCACGGGGACAGGGAAACTCTACGAGCAGTACTTC. It translates to CASTGTGKLYEQYF.

This clonotype was observed a handful of times. The rearrangement uses TRBV27 and TRBJ1-1, with TRBD1 matching over 10 bases. V shed 7 bases, J shed 9 bases, and the junction held 17 bases outside the gene matches. From germline, CDR1 is MNHEY and CDR2 SMNVEV (reference sequence). This CDR3 has 16 amino acids. Here the CDR3 reads CASMRFGTGAIQKAFF. CDR3 DNA: TGTGCCAGCATGCGCTTCGGGACAGGGGCGATCCAAAAAGCTTTCTTT.

V usage is TRBV5-4 and J usage is TRBJ2-2, with 9 bases lining up with TRBD2. This CDR3 region has 20 residues. Germline-derived CDR1 and CDR2 are SGHNT and YYREEE (reference sequence). V was pared by 1 base and J by 1 base, with 14 bases of the junction left unmatched. The CDR3 region has the DNA TGTGCCAGCAGCTTGAGACGCCTAGCGGGAAATTTACTGAACACCGGGGAGCTGTTTTTT. Its translation: CASSLRRLAGNLLNTGELFF. Full variable domain (remainder filled in from reference TRBV5-4 and TRBJ2-2): ETGVTQSPTHLIKTRGQQVTLRCSSQSGHNTVSWYQQALGQGPQFIFQYYREEENGRGNFPPRFSGLQFPNYSSELNVNALELDDSALYLCASSLRRLAGNLLNTGELFFGEGSRLTVL.

The chain employs TRBV28 and TRBJ1-2; D remains unclear. V gave up 5 bases and J gave up 4 bases, with 23 bases separating them. The germline gives CDR1 MDHEN, CDR2 SYDVKM. This CDR3 has 17 residues. This CDR3 reads CASSDISPRRKTYGYTF. In nucleotides, the CDR3 is TGTGCCAGCAGTGACATTTCTCCTAGACGAAAGACCTATGGCTACACCTTC.

Concerning this clonotype itself: A single base separates this from a much larger clone, so it may be a read error. The chain combines TRBV10-3 with TRBJ2-7; 9 bases are a match to TRBD1. From germline, CDR1 is ENHRY and CDR2 SYGVKD. This CDR3 is 13 amino acids long. The CDR3 DNA reads as TGTGCCATCGGGCGGGACAGGGTCTACGAGAAGTACTTC. Its protein product is CAIGRDRVYEKYF.

This clonotype was recorded many times. The chain joins TRBV6-2 or TRBV6-3 to TRBJ1-2; D not resolved. V dropped 2 bases and J dropped 4 bases, with 20 bases sitting between them. Germline-derived CDR1 and CDR2 are MNHEY and SVGEGT. This CDR3 has 17 residues. This CDR3 is CASSYRACIGKTYGYTF. The CDR3 DNA sequence: TGTGCCAGCAGTTACCGTGCCTGCATCGGAAAGACCTATGGCTACACCTTC.

Many counts were recorded for this clonotype. The CDR3 nucleotides are TGTGCCAGCAGCCCCATCCAGGGACAGTCCTCCTACGAGCAGTACGTC. It yields the protein CASSPIQGQSSYEQYV. This rearrangement joins TRBV6-2 or TRBV6-3 to TRBJ2-7, with 7 bases matching TRBD1. The length of the CDR3 is 16 residues. Germline V gene sequence: CDR1 MNHEY, CDR2 SVGEGT. J gave up 0 bases and V 6 bases, and 11 bases lay outside the gene matches.

This clonotype was seen repeatedly, ten times or more. The genes are TRBV6-5 and TRBJ1-4; D unclear. Germline CDR1 and CDR2: MNHEY and SVGAGI. V dropped 5 bases and J dropped 6 bases, with 10 bases sitting between them. The CDR3 totals 13 residues. This CDR3 is CASSGYLHEKLFF. The CDR3 nucleotides read TGTGCCAGCAGTGGCTACCTTCATGAAAAACTGTTTTTT.

To note about this clonotype: With a much larger clone just one base away, this may be a read error. This chain joins TRBV7-9 and TRBJ1-2, with TRBD1 as a possible D gene (5 bases). Germline CDR1 is SEHNR and CDR2 is FQNEAQ (reference sequence). The CDR3 loop spans 12 amino acids. The CDR3 spells CAGSPVPGGYTF. In DNA, the CDR3 is TGTGCCGGCAGCCCCGTCCCAGGGGGCTACACCTTC.

Many counts were recorded for this clonotype. The rearrangement links TRBV6-1 to TRBJ1-5; the match to TRBD1 covers 7 bases. CDR1 MNHNS and CDR2 SASEGT come from the germline V gene. The CDR3 spans 16 residues. Trimming at V came to 3 bases and at J to 9 bases, leaving 14 bases not matched to a gene. CDR3 loop: CASSEKAGTASWPQHF. The CDR3 bases are TGTGCCAGCAGTGAGAAGGCCGGGACAGCATCTTGGCCCCAGCATTTT.

This chain joins TRBV20-1 and TRBJ2-1, with TRBD2 matching 8 bases. V trimming: 3 bases; J trimming: 3 bases; junction bases outside the gene matches: 4. Germline V gene lookup returns CDR1 DFQATT and CDR2 SNEGSKA (reference sequence). This CDR3 is built from 14 residues. CDR3 in DNA: TGCAGTGCTAGCCCTAGCGGGCACTACAATGAGCAGTTCTTC. It translates to CSASPSGHYNEQFF.

Regarding this clonotype: The conserved phenylalanine or tryptophan is not found at the CDR3 terminus, so this likely reflects a read error. The rearrangement joins TRBV18 to TRBJ1-1, with TRBD1 identical over 8 bases. The CDR3 extends over 16 amino acids. CDR1 KGHSH and CDR2 LQKENI come from the germline V gene. V dropped 2 bases and J dropped 3; count of bases not matched to a gene: 8. The CDR3 reads CASSPIRGLLDTEAFL. The CDR3 DNA is TGTGCCAGCTCACCAATCAGGGGGCTCTTGGACACTGAAGCTTTCCTT.

This clonotype was observed at least ten times. This chain joins TRBV12-3 or TRBV12-4 and TRBJ1-2; 9 bases agree with TRBD1. V lost 4 bases, J lost 8 bases, and 14 bases stayed unmatched. The CDR3 length is 16 residues. The CDR3 loop is CASSSAGTGLNVGYTF. The CDR3 DNA reads TGTGCCAGCAGTTCCGCCGGGACAGGGCTAAATGTGGGCTACACCTTC.

This clonotype was seen many times. The V gene is TRBV15, the J gene TRBJ1-5; the D gene is possibly TRBD1 (6 bases). The length of the CDR3 is 16 residues. V lost 3 bases to trimming and J lost 0 bases, with 12 bases between them. The V gene's germline CDR1 is LNHNV and CDR2 YYDKDF (reference sequence). The CDR3: CATSRLQGYSNQPQHF. The CDR3 region has the DNA TGTGCCACCAGCAGGCTCCAGGGGTATAGCAATCAGCCCCAGCATTTT.

Comment on this clonotype: A much larger clone lies a single base off, so this may be a read error. This chain uses TRBV19 with TRBJ2-2, with D perhaps being TRBD1 or TRBD2 (5 bases each). The CDR3 contains 14 residues. Per germline, CDR1 LNHDA and CDR2 SQIVND (reference sequence). The CDR3 reads CASRTGLNTGALFF. DNA of the CDR3: TGTGCCAGTAGAACGGGGCTGAACACCGGGGCGCTGTTTTTT. Supplemented by reference TRBV19 and TRBJ2-2, the full variable domain reads DGGITQSPKYLFRKEGQNVTLSCEQNLNHDAMYWYRQDPGQGLRLIYYSQIVNDFQKGDIAEGYSVSREKKESFPLTVTSAQKNPTAFYLCASRTGLNTGALFFGEGSRLTVL.

In its sample, this clonotype was seen a few times. A read error is possible here, since a much larger clone lies one base away. The V gene is TRBV6-5, the J gene TRBJ1-4, with D maybe TRBD1 (6 bases). The CDR3 totals 15 residues. Germline assignment: CDR1 MNHEY and CDR2 SVGAGI. The CDR3 nucleotides are TGTGCCAGCAATTACACAGGACAGTCTGGGGAAAAACTGTTTTTT. Residues: CASNYTGQSGEKLFF.

This clonotype was counted at least ten times. The V gene is TRBV16, the J gene TRBJ1-2; D unresolved. CDR3 length: 17 amino acids. V lost 5 bases and J lost 4, with 23 bases in between. CDR1 is KGHSY, CDR2 FQNENV, per germline. The CDR3 sequence: CASSYRKVVRKTYGYTF. The CDR3 DNA follows: TGTGCCAGCAGCTACAGAAAGGTCGTTAGAAAGACCTATGGCTACACCTTC.

This clonotype was seen a single time. The chain employs TRBV6-1 and TRBJ1-2; D uncertain. The V and J ends lost 5 bases and 4 bases respectively, with 23 bases between them. The CDR3 contains 17 residues. Germline V gives CDR1 MNHNS, CDR2 SASEGT. The CDR3 sequence: CASSKSMPYGKAYGYTF. The CDR3 nucleotides are TGTGCCAGCAGTAAGTCCATGCCTTACGGAAAGGCCTATGGCTACACCTTC.

There are many counts of this clonotype. This sequence joins TRBV4-3 and TRBJ2-3; D may correspond to TRBD1 or TRBD2 (5 bases each). This CDR3 has 17 amino acids. Looked up from germline, CDR1 is LGHNA and CDR2 is YSLEER. V was pared by 0 bases and J by 5 bases, with 18 bases between. The CDR3 DNA is TGCGCCAGCAGCCAAGATGAGGGGACCGCCTTTGGAGATACGCAGTATTTT. Translation: CASSQDEGTAFGDTQYF.